Detailed here is one T cell receptor (beta chain). The record originates from a study of blood T cells in healthy people across ages. V shed 5 bases and J 6 bases; nucleotides not matched to a gene: 8. The CDR3 spans 14 residues. Germline V gives CDR1 SGDLS, CDR2 YYNGEE. Alongside a J-beta primer mix, a sample-barcoded 5' primer served in a second PCR lasting about 6 to 12 cycles. MiXCR, applied by TCRdb to the 5' RACE reads, yields one record per CDR3 protein. The sample lists around 1.5 million distinct CDR3 sequences, 42% occurring once. The receptor was derived from a woman between 18 and 30 years old in good health. The genes are TRBV9 and TRBJ2-1, with 7 bases identical to TRBD2. Sequencing was done on a sample of blood. CDR3 in amino acids: CASRGTTNGNEQFF. The CDR3 DNA follows: TGTGCCAGCAGAGGGACTACCAACGGCAATGAGCAGTTCTTC. The variable domain in full, with the rest retrieved from reference TRBV9 and TRBJ2-1, is DSGVTQTPKHLITATGQRVTLRCSPRSGDLSVYWYQQSLDQGLQFLIQYYNGEERAKGNILERFSAQQFPDLHSELNLSSLELGDSALYFCASRGTTNGNEQFFGPGTRLTVL.